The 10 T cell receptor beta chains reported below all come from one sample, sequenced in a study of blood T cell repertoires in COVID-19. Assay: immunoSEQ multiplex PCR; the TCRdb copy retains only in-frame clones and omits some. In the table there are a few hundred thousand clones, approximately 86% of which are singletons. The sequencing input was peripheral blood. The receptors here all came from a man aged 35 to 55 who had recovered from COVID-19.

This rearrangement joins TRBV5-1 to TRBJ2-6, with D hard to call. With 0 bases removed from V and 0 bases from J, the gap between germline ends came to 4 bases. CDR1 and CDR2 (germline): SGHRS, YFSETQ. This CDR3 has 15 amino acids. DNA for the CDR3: TGCGCCAGCAGCTTGGCCTTCTCTGGGGCCAACGTCCTGACTTTC. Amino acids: CASSLAFSGANVLTF.

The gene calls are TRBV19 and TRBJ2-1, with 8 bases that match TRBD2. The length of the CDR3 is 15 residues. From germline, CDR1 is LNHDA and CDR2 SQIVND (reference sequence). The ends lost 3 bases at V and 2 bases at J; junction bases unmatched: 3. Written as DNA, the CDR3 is TGTGCCAGTAGTATGGCGGGAGGCCCCTACAATGAGCAGTTCTTC. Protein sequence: CASSMAGGPYNEQFF.

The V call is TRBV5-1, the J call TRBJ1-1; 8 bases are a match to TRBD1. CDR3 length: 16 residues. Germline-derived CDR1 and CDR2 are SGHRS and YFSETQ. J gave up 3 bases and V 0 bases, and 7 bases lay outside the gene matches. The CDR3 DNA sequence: TGCGCCAGCAGCTTGGGTCTACAGGGGGTTGACACTGAAGCTTTCTTT. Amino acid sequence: CASSLGLQGVDTEAFF.

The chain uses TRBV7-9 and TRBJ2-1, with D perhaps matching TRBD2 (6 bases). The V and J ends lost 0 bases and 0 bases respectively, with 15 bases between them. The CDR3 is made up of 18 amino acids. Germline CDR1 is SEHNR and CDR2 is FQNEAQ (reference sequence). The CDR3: CASSLAAPSVGSYNEQFF. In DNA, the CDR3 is TGTGCCAGCAGCTTAGCGGCGCCTAGCGTAGGCTCCTACAATGAGCAGTTCTTC.

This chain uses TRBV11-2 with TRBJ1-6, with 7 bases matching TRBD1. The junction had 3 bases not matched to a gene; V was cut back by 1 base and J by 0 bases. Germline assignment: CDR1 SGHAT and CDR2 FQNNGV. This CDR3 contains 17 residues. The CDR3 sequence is CASSLGQGGSYNSPLHF. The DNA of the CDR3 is TGTGCCAGCAGCTTAGGACAGGGAGGCTCCTATAATTCACCCCTCCACTTT.

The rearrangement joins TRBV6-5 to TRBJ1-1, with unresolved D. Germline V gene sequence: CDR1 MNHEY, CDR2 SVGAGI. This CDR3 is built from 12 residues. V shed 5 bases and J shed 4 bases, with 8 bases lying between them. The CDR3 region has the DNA TGTGCCAGCAGTCATCGGTCCACTGAAGCTTTCTTT. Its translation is CASSHRSTEAFF.

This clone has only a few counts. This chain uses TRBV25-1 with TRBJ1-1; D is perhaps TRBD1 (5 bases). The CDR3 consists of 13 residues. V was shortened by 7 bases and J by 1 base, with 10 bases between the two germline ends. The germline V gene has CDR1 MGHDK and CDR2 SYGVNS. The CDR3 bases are TGTGCCAGCAAAAGGGGAGGGAACACTGAAGCTTTCTTT. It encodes CASKRGGNTEAFF.

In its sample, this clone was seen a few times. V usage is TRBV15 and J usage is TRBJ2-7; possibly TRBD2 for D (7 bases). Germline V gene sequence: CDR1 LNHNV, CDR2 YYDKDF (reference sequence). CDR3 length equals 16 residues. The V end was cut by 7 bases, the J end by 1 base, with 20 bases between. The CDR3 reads CATTDALGGRSYEQYF. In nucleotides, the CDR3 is TGTGCCACCACCGACGCCCTGGGGGGGCGTTCCTACGAGCAGTACTTC.

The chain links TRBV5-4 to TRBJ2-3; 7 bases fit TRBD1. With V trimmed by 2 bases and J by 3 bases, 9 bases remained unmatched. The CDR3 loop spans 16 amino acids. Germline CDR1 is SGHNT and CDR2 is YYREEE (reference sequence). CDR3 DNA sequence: TGTGCCAGCAGCTTTTCTGTGACAGGGAAAACAGATACGCAGTATTTT. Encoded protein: CASSFSVTGKTDTQYF.

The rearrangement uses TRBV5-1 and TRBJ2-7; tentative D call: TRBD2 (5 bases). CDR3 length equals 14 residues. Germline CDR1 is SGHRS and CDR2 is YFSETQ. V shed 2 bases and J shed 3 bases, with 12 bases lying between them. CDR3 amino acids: CASSFSGGGYEQYF. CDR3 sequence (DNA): TGCGCCAGCAGCTTCTCTGGTGGAGGCTACGAGCAGTACTTC.